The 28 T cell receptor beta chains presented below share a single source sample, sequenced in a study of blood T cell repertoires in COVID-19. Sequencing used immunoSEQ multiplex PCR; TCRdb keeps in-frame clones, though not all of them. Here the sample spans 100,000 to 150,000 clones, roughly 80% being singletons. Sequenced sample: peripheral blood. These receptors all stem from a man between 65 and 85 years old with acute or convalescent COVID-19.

The CDR3, as DNA: TGTGCCAGCAGCCAAGCGCCTTGGGGGGTTCAGCCCCAGCATTTT. Amino acid sequence: CASSQAPWGVQPQHF. This sequence joins TRBV3-1 (or the pseudogene TRBV3-2) and TRBJ1-5; tentative D call: TRBD1 (5 bases). The CDR3 runs 15 residues. Germline CDR1 is LGHDT and CDR2 is YNNKEL (reference sequence). Trimming removed 1 base from V and 6 bases from J, with 13 bases in between.

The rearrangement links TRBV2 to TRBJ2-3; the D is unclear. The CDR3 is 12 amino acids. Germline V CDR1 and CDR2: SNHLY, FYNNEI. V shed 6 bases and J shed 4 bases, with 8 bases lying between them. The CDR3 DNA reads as TGTGCCAGCAGCTACTTCGCAGATACGCAGTATTTT. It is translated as CASSYFADTQYF.

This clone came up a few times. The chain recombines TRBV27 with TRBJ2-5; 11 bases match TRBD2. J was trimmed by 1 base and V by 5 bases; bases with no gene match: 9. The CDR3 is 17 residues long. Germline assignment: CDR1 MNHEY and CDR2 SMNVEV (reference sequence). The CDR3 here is CASSGGGTSGLQETQYF. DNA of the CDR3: TGTGCCAGCAGTGGGGGCGGGACTAGCGGCCTCCAAGAGACCCAGTACTTC.

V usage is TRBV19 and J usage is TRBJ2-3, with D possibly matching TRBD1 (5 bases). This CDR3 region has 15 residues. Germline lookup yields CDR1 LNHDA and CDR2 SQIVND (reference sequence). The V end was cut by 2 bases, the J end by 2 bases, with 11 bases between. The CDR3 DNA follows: TGTGCCAGTAGTATATTTGGGGCTGACACAGATACGCAGTATTTT. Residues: CASSIFGADTDTQYF. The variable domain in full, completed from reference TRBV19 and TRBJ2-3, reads DGGITQSPKYLFRKEGQNVTLSCEQNLNHDAMYWYRQDPGQGLRLIYYSQIVNDFQKGDIAEGYSVSREKKESFPLTVTSAQKNPTAFYLCASSIFGADTDTQYFGPGTRLTVL.

The DNA of the CDR3 is TGTGCCAGCTCCCCTAGCGGGTCCTACGAGCAGTACTTC. Protein: CASSPSGSYEQYF. This rearrangement joins TRBV6-5 to TRBJ2-7, with 8 bases aligning to TRBD2. Germline V CDR1 and CDR2: MNHEY, SVGAGI. V lost 8 bases, J lost 1 base, and 4 bases stayed unmatched. This CDR3 is built from 13 residues.

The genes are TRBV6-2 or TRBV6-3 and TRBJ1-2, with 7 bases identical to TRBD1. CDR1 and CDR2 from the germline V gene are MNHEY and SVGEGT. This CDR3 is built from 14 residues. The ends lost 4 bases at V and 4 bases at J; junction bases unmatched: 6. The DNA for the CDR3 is TGTGCCAGCAGTTCGGACAGGACCGGCTATGGCTACACCTTC. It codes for CASSSDRTGYGYTF.

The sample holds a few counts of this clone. CDR3 residues: CASSYGDSRNQPQHF. The CDR3 DNA reads as TGTGCCAGCAGTTACGGGGACAGCCGCAATCAGCCCCAGCATTTT. The chain has TRBV6-2 or TRBV6-3 and TRBJ1-5; TRBD1 agrees at 7 bases. Trimming at V came to 2 bases and at J to 2 bases, leaving 3 bases not matched to a gene. Germline V gene data show CDR1 as MNHEY and CDR2 as SVGEGT. The CDR3 extends over 15 amino acids.

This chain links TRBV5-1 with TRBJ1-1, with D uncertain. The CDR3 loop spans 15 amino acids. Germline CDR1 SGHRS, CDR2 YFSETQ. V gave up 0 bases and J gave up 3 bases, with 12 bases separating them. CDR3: CASSLVWARDTEAFF. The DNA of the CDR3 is TGCGCCAGCAGCTTGGTGTGGGCCCGCGACACTGAAGCTTTCTTT.

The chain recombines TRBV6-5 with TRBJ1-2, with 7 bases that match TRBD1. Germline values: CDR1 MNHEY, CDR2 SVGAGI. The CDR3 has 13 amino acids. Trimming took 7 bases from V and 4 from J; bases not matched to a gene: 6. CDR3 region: CASKTGPGYGYTF. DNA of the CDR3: TGTGCCAGCAAGACAGGGCCTGGCTATGGCTACACCTTC.

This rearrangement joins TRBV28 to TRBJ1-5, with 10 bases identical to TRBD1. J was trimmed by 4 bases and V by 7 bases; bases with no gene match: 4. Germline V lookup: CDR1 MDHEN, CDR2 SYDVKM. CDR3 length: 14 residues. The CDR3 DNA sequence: TGTGCCAGCACCTCGGGACAGGGGAATCAGCCCCAGCATTTT. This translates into CASTSGQGNQPQHF.

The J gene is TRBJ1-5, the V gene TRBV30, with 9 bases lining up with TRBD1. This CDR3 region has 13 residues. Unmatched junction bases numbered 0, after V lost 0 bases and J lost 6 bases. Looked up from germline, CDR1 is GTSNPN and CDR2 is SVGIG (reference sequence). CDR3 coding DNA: TGTGCCTGGAGTGTACAGGGGGCTCAGCCCCAGCATTTT. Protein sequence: CAWSVQGAQPQHF.

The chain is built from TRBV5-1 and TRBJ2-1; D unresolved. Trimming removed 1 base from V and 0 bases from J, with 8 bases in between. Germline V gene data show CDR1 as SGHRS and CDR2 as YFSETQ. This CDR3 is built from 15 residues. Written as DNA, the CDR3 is TGCGCCAGCAGCTTGACAGAACCCTCCTACAATGAGCAGTTCTTC. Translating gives CASSLTEPSYNEQFF.

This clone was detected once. CDR3 residues: CASSPGGPGTGELFF. CDR3 bases: TGTGCCAGCAGCCCCGGGGGGCCGGGAACCGGGGAGCTGTTTTTT. This rearrangement joins TRBV7-3 to TRBJ2-2; tentative D call: TRBD2 (7 bases). The germline V gene has CDR1 SGHTA and CDR2 FQGTGA. The V gene lost 5 bases and the J gene lost 5 bases, with 15 bases spanning the gap. This CDR3 has 15 residues.

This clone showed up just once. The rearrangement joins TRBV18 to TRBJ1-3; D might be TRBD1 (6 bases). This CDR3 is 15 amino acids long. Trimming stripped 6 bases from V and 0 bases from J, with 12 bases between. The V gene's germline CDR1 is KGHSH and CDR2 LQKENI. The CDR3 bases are TGTGCCAGCTCGCGACAGGCTGACTCTGGAAACACCATATATTTT. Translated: CASSRQADSGNTIYF. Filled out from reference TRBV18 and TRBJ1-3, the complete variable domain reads NAGVMQNPRHLVRRRGQEARLRCSPMKGHSHVYWYRQLPEEGLKFMVYLQKENIIDESGMPKERFSAEFPKEGPSILRIQQVVRGDSAAYFCASSRQADSGNTIYFGEGSWLTVV.

CDR3 nucleotide sequence: TGTGCCAGCAGCAAAGAAAGAGGGATTCCTAGCGTGGGTGGAAACACCATATATTTT. Encoded protein: CASSKERGIPSVGGNTIYF. The chain carries TRBV21-1 and TRBJ1-3. TRBV21-1 corresponds to a pseudogene. This CDR3 is built from 19 residues.

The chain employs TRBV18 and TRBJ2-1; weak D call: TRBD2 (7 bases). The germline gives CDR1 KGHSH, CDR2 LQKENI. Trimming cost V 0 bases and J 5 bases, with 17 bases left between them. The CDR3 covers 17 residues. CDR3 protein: CASSPPKWGGGNNEQFF. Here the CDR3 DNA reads TGTGCCAGCTCACCACCGAAGTGGGGAGGGGGGAACAATGAGCAGTTCTTC.

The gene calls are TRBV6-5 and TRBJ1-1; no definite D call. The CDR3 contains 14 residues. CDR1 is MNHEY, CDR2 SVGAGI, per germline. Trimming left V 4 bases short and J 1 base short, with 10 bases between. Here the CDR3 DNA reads TGTGCCAGCAGTTCCAGTCTTGGGAACACTGAAGCTTTCTTT. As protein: CASSSSLGNTEAFF.

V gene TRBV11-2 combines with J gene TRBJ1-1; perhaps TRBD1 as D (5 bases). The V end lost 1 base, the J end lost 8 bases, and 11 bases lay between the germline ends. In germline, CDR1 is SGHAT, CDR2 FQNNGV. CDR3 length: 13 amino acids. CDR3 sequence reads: CASSLVWAGEAFF. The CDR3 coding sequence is TGTGCCAGCAGCTTAGTTTGGGCAGGGGAAGCTTTCTTT.

The CDR3 DNA sequence: TGTGCCAGCAGTTTCCAACAGGGGTCTCATAACTATGGCTACACCTTC. Translated, it gives CASSFQQGSHNYGYTF. The chain uses TRBV6-5 and TRBJ1-2; 7 bases map to TRBD1. V lost 4 bases to trimming and J lost 1 base; unmatched junction nucleotides: 9. From germline, CDR1 is MNHEY and CDR2 SVGAGI. CDR3 size: 16 residues.

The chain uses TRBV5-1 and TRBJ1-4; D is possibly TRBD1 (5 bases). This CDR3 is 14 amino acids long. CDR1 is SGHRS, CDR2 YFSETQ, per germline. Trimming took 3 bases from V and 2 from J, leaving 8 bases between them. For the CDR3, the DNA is TGCGCCAGCAGCTCGGCAGGGACTAATGAAAAACTGTTTTTT. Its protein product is CASSSAGTNEKLFF.

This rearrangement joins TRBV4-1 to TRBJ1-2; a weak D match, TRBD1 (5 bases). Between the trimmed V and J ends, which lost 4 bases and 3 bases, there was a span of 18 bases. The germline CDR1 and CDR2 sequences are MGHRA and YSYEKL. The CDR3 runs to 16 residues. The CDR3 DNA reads TGCGCCAGCAGCCCAGACGTGTCAGGGCAATACTATGGCTACACCTTC. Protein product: CASSPDVSGQYYGYTF.

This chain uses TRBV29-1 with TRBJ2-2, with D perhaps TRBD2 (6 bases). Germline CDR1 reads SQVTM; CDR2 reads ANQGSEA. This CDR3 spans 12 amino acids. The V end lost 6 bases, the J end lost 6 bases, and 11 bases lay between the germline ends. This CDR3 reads CSVAAGPGELFF. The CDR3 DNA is TGCAGCGTGGCCGCGGGGCCCGGGGAGCTGTTTTTT.

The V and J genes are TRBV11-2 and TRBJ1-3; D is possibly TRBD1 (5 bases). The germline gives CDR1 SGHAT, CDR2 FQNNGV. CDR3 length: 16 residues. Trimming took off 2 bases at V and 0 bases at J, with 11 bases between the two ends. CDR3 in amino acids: CASSLQEGSSGNTIYF. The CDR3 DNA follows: TGTGCCAGCAGCTTACAGGAGGGGAGCTCTGGAAACACCATATATTTT.

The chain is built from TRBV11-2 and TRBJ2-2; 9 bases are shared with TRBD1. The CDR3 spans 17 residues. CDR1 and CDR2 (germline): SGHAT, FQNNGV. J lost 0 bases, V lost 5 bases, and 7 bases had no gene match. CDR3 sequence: CASSPGQGTTNTGELFF. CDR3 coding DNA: TGTGCCAGCAGCCCGGGACAGGGAACGACGAACACCGGGGAGCTGTTTTTT.

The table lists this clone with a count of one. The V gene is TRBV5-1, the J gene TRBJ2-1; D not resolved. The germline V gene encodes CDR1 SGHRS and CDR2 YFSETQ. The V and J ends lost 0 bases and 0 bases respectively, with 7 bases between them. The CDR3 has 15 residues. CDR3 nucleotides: TGCGCCAGCAGCTTGGTGGTGAGCTCCTACAATGAGCAGTTCTTC. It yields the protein CASSLVVSSYNEQFF.

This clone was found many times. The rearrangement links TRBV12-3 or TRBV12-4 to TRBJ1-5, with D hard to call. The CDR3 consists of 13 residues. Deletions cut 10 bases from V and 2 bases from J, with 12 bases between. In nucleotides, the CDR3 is TGTGCCACCACGGGGTCGGGCAATCAGCCCCAGCATTTT. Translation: CATTGSGNQPQHF.

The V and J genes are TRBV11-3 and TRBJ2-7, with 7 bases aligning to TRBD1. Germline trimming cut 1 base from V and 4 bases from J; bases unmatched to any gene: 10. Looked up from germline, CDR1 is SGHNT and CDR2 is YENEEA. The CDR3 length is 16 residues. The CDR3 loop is CASSLAPGTELYEQYF. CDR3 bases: TGTGCCAGCAGCTTAGCCCCCGGGACAGAACTTTACGAGCAGTACTTC. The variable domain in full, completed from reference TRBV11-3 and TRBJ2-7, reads EAGVVQSPRYKIIEKKQPVAFWCNPISGHNTLYWYLQNLGQGPELLIRYENEEAVDDSQLPKDRFSAERLKGVDSTLKIQPAELGDSAVYLCASSLAPGTELYEQYFGPGTRLTVT.

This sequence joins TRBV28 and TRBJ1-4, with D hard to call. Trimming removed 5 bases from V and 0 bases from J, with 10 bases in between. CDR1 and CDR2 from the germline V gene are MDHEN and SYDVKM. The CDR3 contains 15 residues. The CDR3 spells CASSPSLTTNEKLFF. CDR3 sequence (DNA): TGTGCCAGCAGTCCCTCACTGACAACTAATGAAAAACTGTTTTTT.